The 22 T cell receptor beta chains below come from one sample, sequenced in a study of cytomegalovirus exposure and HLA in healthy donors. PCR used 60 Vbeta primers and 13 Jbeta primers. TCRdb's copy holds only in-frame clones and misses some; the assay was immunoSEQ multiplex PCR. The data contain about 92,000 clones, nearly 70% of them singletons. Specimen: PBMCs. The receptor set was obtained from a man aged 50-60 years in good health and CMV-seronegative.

The CDR3 coding sequence is TGTGCCAGCAGTGGCTCGGGCAACAAGGATAACACTGAAGCTTTCTTT. Protein sequence: CASSGSGNKDNTEAFF. The chain carries TRBV6-4 and TRBJ1-1; no reliable D call. CDR1 MRHNA and CDR2 SNTAGT come from the germline V gene. V was trimmed by 4 bases and J by 2 bases, leaving 17 bases between them. This CDR3 region has 16 residues.

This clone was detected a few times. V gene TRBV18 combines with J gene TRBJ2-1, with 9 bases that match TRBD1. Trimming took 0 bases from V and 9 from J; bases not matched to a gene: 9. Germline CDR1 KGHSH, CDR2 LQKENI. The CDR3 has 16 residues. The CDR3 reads CASSPPGTGWGGEQFF. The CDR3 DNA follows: TGTGCCAGCTCACCACCGGGGACAGGGTGGGGAGGTGAGCAGTTCTTC.

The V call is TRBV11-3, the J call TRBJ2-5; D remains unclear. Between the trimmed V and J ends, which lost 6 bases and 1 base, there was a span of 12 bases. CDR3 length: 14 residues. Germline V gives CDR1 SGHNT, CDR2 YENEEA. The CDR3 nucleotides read TGTGCCAGCAGTCCCACGGCGGCCCAAGAGACCCAGTACTTC. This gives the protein CASSPTAAQETQYF.

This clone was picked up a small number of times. CDR3 in amino acids: CASSLDRYEQYF. The CDR3 DNA follows: TGTGCCAGCAGTCTTGACAGGTACGAGCAGTACTTC. The genes are TRBV6-5 and TRBJ2-7; a weak D match, TRBD1 (6 bases). This CDR3 spans 12 amino acids. V was clipped by 5 bases and J by 4 bases, with 9 bases between them. Germline V gives CDR1 MNHEY, CDR2 SVGAGI.

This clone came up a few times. The CDR3 region is CACSRTVNEKLFF. CDR3 nucleotide sequence: TGTGCCTGTTCCCGGACAGTTAATGAAAAACTGTTTTTT. This chain joins TRBV30 and TRBJ1-4, with TRBD1 as a possible D gene (6 bases). Germline values: CDR1 GTSNPN, CDR2 SVGIG (reference sequence). The CDR3 runs 13 residues. V was cut by 6 bases and J by 4 bases, with 12 bases left in between. The full variable domain, rest sourced from reference TRBV30 and TRBJ1-4, is SQTIHQWPATLVQPVGSPLSLECTVEGTSNPNLYWYRQAAGRGLQLLFYSVGIGQISSEVPQNLSASRPQDRQFILSSKKLLLSDSGFYLCACSRTVNEKLFFGSGTQLSVL.

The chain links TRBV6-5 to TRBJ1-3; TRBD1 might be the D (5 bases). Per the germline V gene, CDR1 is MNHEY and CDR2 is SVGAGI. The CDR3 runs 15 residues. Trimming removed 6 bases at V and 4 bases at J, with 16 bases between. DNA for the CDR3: TGTGCCAGCAGCCACGACAAGGGGTTCGGAAACACCATATATTTT. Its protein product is CASSHDKGFGNTIYF.

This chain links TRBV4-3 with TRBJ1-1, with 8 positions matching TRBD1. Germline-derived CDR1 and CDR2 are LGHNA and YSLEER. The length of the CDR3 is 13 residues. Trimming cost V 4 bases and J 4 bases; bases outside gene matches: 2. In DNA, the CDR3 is TGCGCCAGCAGCCCGCAGGGGGCCACTGAAGCTTTCTTT. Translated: CASSPQGATEAFF.

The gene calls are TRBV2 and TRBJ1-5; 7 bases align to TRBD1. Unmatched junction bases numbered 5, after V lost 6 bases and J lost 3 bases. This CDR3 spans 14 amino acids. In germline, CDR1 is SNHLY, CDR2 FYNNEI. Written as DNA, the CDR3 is TGTGCCAGCAGCGACAGGGACCACAATCAGCCCCAGCATTTT. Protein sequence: CASSDRDHNQPQHF.

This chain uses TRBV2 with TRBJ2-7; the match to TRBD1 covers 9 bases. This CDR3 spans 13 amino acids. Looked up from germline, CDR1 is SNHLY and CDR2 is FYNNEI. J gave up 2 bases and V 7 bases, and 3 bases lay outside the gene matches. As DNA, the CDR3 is TGTGCCAGCAACCGGGACAGGGCCTACGAGCAGTACTTC. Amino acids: CASNRDRAYEQYF.

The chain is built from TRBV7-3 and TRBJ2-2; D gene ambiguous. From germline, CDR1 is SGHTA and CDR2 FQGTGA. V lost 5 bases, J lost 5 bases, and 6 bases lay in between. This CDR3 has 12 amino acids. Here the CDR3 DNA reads TGTGCCAGCAGCGTCGGGACCGGGGAGCTGTTTTTT. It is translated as CASSVGTGELFF.

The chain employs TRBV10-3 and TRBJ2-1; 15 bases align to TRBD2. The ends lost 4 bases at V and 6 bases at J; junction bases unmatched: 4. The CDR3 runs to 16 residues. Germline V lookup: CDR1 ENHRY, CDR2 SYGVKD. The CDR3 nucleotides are TGTGCCATCAGTGCCGGACTAGCGGGAGGGCGCAATGAGCAGTTCTTC. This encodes CAISAGLAGGRNEQFF.

The CDR3 protein is CASSLAGHNPDTQYF. DNA for the CDR3: TGTGCCAGCAGCTTAGCGGGCCATAACCCGGATACGCAGTATTTT. This chain joins TRBV7-6 and TRBJ2-3; D gene uncertain. The CDR3 consists of 15 residues. Trimming removed 0 bases at V and 6 bases at J, with 13 bases between. Germline assignment: CDR1 SGHVS and CDR2 FNYEAQ.

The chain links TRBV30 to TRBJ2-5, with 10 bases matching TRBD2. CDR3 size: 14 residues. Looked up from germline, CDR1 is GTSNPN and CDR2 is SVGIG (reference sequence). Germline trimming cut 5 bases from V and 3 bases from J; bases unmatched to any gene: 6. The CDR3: CAWERLAGEETQYF. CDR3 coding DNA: TGTGCCTGGGAGCGTCTAGCGGGGGAAGAGACCCAGTACTTC. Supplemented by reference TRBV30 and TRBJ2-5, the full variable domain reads SQTIHQWPATLVQPVGSPLSLECTVEGTSNPNLYWYRQAAGRGLQLLFYSVGIGQISSEVPQNLSASRPQDRQFILSSKKLLLSDSGFYLCAWERLAGEETQYFGPGTRLLVL.

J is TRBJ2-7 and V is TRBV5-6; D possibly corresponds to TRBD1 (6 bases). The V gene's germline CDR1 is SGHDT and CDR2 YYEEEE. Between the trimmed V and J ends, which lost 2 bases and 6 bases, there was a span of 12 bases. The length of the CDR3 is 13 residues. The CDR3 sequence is CASSFGRRGEQYV. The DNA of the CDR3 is TGTGCCAGCAGCTTTGGTCGCAGGGGCGAGCAGTACGTC.

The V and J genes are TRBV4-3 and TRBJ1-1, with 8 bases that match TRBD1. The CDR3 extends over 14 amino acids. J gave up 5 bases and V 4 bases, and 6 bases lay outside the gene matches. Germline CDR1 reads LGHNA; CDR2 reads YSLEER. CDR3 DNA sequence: TGCGCCAGCAGCCGCGACAGGGGTCGGACTGAAGCTTTCTTT. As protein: CASSRDRGRTEAFF.

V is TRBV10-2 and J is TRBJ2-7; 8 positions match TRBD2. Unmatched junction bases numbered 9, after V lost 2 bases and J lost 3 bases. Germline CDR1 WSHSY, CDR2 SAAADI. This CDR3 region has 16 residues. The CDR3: CASSEGGAGEYYEQYV. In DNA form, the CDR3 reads TGCGCCAGCAGTGAGGGCGGAGCGGGAGAGTACTACGAGCAGTACGTC.

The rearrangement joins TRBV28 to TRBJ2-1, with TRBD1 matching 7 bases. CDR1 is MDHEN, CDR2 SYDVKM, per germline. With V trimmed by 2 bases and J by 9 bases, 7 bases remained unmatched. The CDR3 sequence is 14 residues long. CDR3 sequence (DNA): TGTGCCAGCAGTTTACCGACAGGGATGGCTGAGCAGTTCTTC. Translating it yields CASSLPTGMAEQFF.

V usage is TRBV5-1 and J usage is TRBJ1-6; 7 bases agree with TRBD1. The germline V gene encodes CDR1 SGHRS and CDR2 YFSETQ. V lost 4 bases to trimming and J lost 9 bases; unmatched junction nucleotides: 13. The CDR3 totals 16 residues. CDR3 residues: CASSQKTGLDGSPLHF. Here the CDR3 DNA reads TGCGCCAGCAGCCAAAAGACAGGGTTAGACGGTTCACCCCTCCACTTT.

CDR3 nucleotides: TGTGCCAGCAGCGCCGGGACTTCCTACGAGCAGTACTTC. Translated, it gives CASSAGTSYEQYF. The rearrangement joins TRBV7-6 to TRBJ2-7; D perhaps matches TRBD2 (6 bases). Germline CDR1 and CDR2: SGHVS and FNYEAQ. The CDR3 consists of 13 residues. Between the trimmed V and J ends, which lost 5 bases and 1 base, there was a span of 9 bases. The full variable domain, in which reference TRBV7-6 and TRBJ2-7 provide the parts outside the CDR3, is GAGVSQSPRYKVTKRGQDVALRCDPISGHVSLYWYRQALGQGPEFLTYFNYEAQQDKSGLPNDRFSAERPEGSISTLTIQRTEQRDSAMYRCASSAGTSYEQYFGPGTRLTVT.

CDR3 protein: CASSKRTANEQFF. As DNA, the CDR3 is TGCGCCAGCAGCAAACGGACAGCCAATGAGCAGTTCTTC. The rearrangement joins TRBV5-1 to TRBJ2-1, with D possibly matching TRBD1 (6 bases). This CDR3 comprises 13 residues. Germline V gene data show CDR1 as SGHRS and CDR2 as YFSETQ. The V and J ends lost 4 bases and 6 bases respectively, with 11 bases between them. Full variable domain (missing parts from reference TRBV5-1 and TRBJ2-1): KAGVTQTPRYLIKTRGQQVTLSCSPISGHRSVSWYQQTPGQGLQFLFEYFSETQRNKGNFPGRFSGRQFSNSRSEMNVSTLELGDSALYLCASSKRTANEQFFGPGTRLTVL.

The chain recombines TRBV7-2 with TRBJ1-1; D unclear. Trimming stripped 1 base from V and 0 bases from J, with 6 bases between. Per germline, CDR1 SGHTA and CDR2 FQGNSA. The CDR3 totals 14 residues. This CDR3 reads CASSLVGMNTEAFF. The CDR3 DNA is TGTGCCAGCAGCTTAGTCGGGATGAACACTGAAGCTTTCTTT.

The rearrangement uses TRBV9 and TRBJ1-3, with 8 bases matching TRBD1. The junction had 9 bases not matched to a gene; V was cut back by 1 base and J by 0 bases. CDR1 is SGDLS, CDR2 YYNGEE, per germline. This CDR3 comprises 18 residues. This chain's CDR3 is CASSVTTGQAHSGNTIYF. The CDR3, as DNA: TGTGCCAGCAGCGTAACTACGGGACAGGCCCACTCTGGAAACACCATATATTTT.